These T cell receptor beta chains were read from a single sample in a study of OX40 agonist ivuxolimab in advanced cancers. The method was immunoSEQ multiplex PCR; TCRdb's version includes in-frame clones alone and lacks a portion of them. The sample records 80,000 to 95,000 clones, about 91% being singletons. The specimen was CD4+ or CD8+ T cells sorted from blood, collected in a trial of the OX40 agonist ivuxolimab. The receptors here all came from an adult with an advanced solid tumor such as melanoma, head and neck, liver or kidney cancer. The CDR3 runs from the conserved cysteine through the conserved F or W. Fields, in order: D gene, V gene, J gene, clone size, CDR3 DNA, CDR3 protein. D genes are given only for firm matches. Rows may omit the clone size; those that give it use once, few, many or a size class.

d_call: TRBD1; v_call: TRBV11-3; j_call: TRBJ2-2; clone_size: .; cdr3_nt: TGTGCCAGCAGCCCGGACAGGGGTGGCACCGGGGAGCTGTTTTTT; cdr3_aa: CASSPDRGGTGELFF
d_call: .; v_call: TRBV5-1; j_call: TRBJ1-2; clone_size: .; cdr3_nt: TGCGCCAGCAGCTCCCCGGGACGGCAAAACTATGGCTACACCTTC; cdr3_aa: CASSSPGRQNYGYTF
d_call: TRBD1; v_call: TRBV29-1; j_call: TRBJ2-7; clone_size: .; cdr3_nt: TGCAGCGTTGGGGACAGCACCTACGAGCAGTACTTC; cdr3_aa: CSVGDSTYEQYF
d_call: .; v_call: TRBV6-5; j_call: TRBJ2-6; clone_size: once; cdr3_nt: TGTGCCAGCAGCCGGGACTTCTCTGGGGCCAACGTCCTGACTTTC; cdr3_aa: CASSRDFSGANVLTF
d_call: .; v_call: TRBV18; j_call: TRBJ2-2; clone_size: .; cdr3_nt: TGTGCCAGCTCACGGTACGGGGAGGACACCGGGGAGCTGTTTTTT; cdr3_aa: CASSRYGEDTGELFF
d_call: .; v_call: TRBV5-6; j_call: TRBJ1-5; clone_size: .; cdr3_nt: TGTGCCAGCAGCTTCGGACAAGGTCGACAGCCCCAGCATTTT; cdr3_aa: CASSFGQGRQPQHF
d_call: .; v_call: TRBV5-4; j_call: TRBJ1-6; clone_size: .; cdr3_nt: TGCGCCAGCAGCCCGATCGGCAGGGATCATAATTCACCCCTCCACTTT; cdr3_aa: CASSPIGRDHNSPLHF
d_call: .; v_call: TRBV7-7; j_call: TRBJ2-7; clone_size: .; cdr3_nt: TGTGCTAGCAGCCCTGGGACGGGGAACTACGAGCAGTACTTC; cdr3_aa: CASSPGTGNYEQYF
d_call: TRBD2; v_call: TRBV7-8; j_call: TRBJ2-3; clone_size: once; cdr3_nt: TGTGCCAGCAGCTTATCTAGCGGGAGGATAGATACGCAGTATTTT; cdr3_aa: CASSLSSGRIDTQYF
d_call: .; v_call: TRBV7-7; j_call: TRBJ2-3; clone_size: .; cdr3_nt: TGTGCTAGCAGCCCAGTTTTGACAACGACAGATACGCAGTATTTT; cdr3_aa: CASSPVLTTTDTQYF
d_call: .; v_call: TRBV30; j_call: TRBJ2-1; clone_size: .; cdr3_nt: TGTGCCTGGAGTAATTGGGGTACCAACTACAATGAGCAGTTCTTC; cdr3_aa: CAWSNWGTNYNEQFF
d_call: TRBD1; v_call: TRBV9; j_call: TRBJ2-7; clone_size: .; cdr3_nt: TGTGCCAGCAGCGTAGGACAGGGGGCCCAATACGAGCAGTACTTC; cdr3_aa: CASSVGQGAQYEQYF
d_call: TRBD1; v_call: TRBV6-6; j_call: TRBJ1-5; clone_size: .; cdr3_nt: TGTGCCAGCAGTTTACCGGGACAGGGGGTCAATCAGCCCCAGCATTTT; cdr3_aa: CASSLPGQGVNQPQHF
d_call: TRBD1; v_call: TRBV11-2; j_call: TRBJ2-1; clone_size: .; cdr3_nt: TGTGCCAGCAGCCAAGAAGTGAGGGGGCCGCGGAATGAGCAGTTCTTC; cdr3_aa: CASSQEVRGPRNEQFF
d_call: .; v_call: TRBV29-1; j_call: TRBJ2-5; clone_size: .; cdr3_nt: TGCAGCGTTGTGGGCGGCCGGGGGACCCAGTACTTC; cdr3_aa: CSVVGGRGTQYF
d_call: .; v_call: TRBV5-4; j_call: TRBJ2-1; clone_size: .; cdr3_nt: TGTGCCAGCAGCCTCCCTACAGGACAGTACAATGAGCAGTTCTTC; cdr3_aa: CASSLPTGQYNEQFF
d_call: .; v_call: TRBV10-3; j_call: TRBJ2-7; clone_size: once; cdr3_nt: TGTGCCATCAGTGAGTCAAGCGGTACCTACGAGCAGTACTTC; cdr3_aa: CAISESSGTYEQYF
d_call: TRBD2; v_call: TRBV15; j_call: TRBJ2-1; clone_size: .; cdr3_nt: TGTGCCACCAGCGCCGGGACTAGCGGGAGGAATGAGCAGTTCTTC; cdr3_aa: CATSAGTSGRNEQFF
d_call: TRBD1; v_call: TRBV5-1; j_call: TRBJ2-1; clone_size: .; cdr3_nt: TGCGCCAGCAGCTCCCTCCAGGGGGAGCACCACAATGAGCAGTTCTTC; cdr3_aa: CASSSLQGEHHNEQFF
d_call: .; v_call: TRBV11-3; j_call: TRBJ2-1; clone_size: .; cdr3_nt: TGTGCCAGCAGCTTATCCTCCTACAATGAGCAGTTCTTC; cdr3_aa: CASSLSSYNEQFF
d_call: TRBD1; v_call: TRBV7-2; j_call: TRBJ2-1; clone_size: .; cdr3_nt: TGTGCCAGCAGCTTAGGGGACAGGGACCATGTCTCCTCCTACAATGAGCAGTTCTTC; cdr3_aa: CASSLGDRDHVSSYNEQFF
d_call: .; v_call: TRBV5-1; j_call: TRBJ2-3; clone_size: .; cdr3_nt: TGCGCCAGCAGCTTGGAGGACCCAAACACAGATACGCAGTATTTT; cdr3_aa: CASSLEDPNTDTQYF
d_call: TRBD1; v_call: TRBV5-1; j_call: TRBJ2-7; clone_size: .; cdr3_nt: TGCGCCAGCAGCTTGGATGGACAGGAACTCTACGAGCAGTACTTC; cdr3_aa: CASSLDGQELYEQYF
d_call: TRBD1; v_call: TRBV5-1; j_call: TRBJ2-2; clone_size: .; cdr3_nt: TGCGCCAGCAGCTTCTTGACAGGGCGAAACACCGGGGAGCTGTTTTTT; cdr3_aa: CASSFLTGRNTGELFF
d_call: .; v_call: TRBV30; j_call: TRBJ1-6; clone_size: .; cdr3_nt: TGTGCCTGGGGGGGACCGTCCTCCTATAATTCACCCCTCCACTTT; cdr3_aa: CAWGGPSSYNSPLHF
d_call: .; v_call: TRBV19; j_call: TRBJ2-3; clone_size: .; cdr3_nt: TGTGCCAGTAGTATCAACGGACTAACCACAGATACGCAGTATTTT; cdr3_aa: CASSINGLTTDTQYF
d_call: TRBD2; v_call: TRBV25-1; j_call: TRBJ2-7; clone_size: .; cdr3_nt: TGTGCCAGCAGTGAATATTCCCCTAGCGGGAGGGGGGAGCAGTACTTC; cdr3_aa: CASSEYSPSGRGEQYF
d_call: TRBD1; v_call: TRBV9; j_call: TRBJ1-3; clone_size: few; cdr3_nt: TGTGCCAGCAGAAAACGGGACAGTCCTGGAAACACCATATATTTT; cdr3_aa: CASRKRDSPGNTIYF
d_call: .; v_call: TRBV30; j_call: TRBJ1-3; clone_size: .; cdr3_nt: TGTGCCTGGAGGCTCCTAGGAGGTCGGGTTGGGAACACCATATATTTT; cdr3_aa: CAWRLLGGRVGNTIYF
d_call: .; v_call: TRBV30; j_call: TRBJ1-4; clone_size: few; cdr3_nt: TGTGCCTGGAGTGTACCAGGGAATAATGAAAAACTGTTTTTT; cdr3_aa: CAWSVPGNNEKLFF
d_call: .; v_call: TRBV6-5; j_call: TRBJ2-2; clone_size: once; cdr3_nt: TGTGCCAGCAGTGGGGGCGGGGCCGGGGAGCTGTTTTTT; cdr3_aa: CASSGGGAGELFF
d_call: TRBD2; v_call: TRBV7-3; j_call: TRBJ2-6; clone_size: .; cdr3_nt: TGTGCCAGCAGCTTGGGAGGGACTGGGGCCAACGTCCTGACTTTC; cdr3_aa: CASSLGGTGANVLTF
d_call: .; v_call: TRBV6-1; j_call: TRBJ1-5; clone_size: .; cdr3_nt: TGTGCCAGCAGTCCTCCGGGGGGGAGCAATCAGCCCCAGCATTTT; cdr3_aa: CASSPPGGSNQPQHF
d_call: .; v_call: TRBV7-2; j_call: TRBJ1-1; clone_size: .; cdr3_nt: TGTGCCAGCAGCTCCTCAACCGGACAGTACACTGAAGCTTTCTTT; cdr3_aa: CASSSSTGQYTEAFF
d_call: TRBD2; v_call: TRBV11-2; j_call: TRBJ2-2; clone_size: .; cdr3_nt: TGTGCCAGCAGGGGACTAGCGGGAGAGAGAACCGGGGAGCTGTTTTTT; cdr3_aa: CASRGLAGERTGELFF
d_call: .; v_call: TRBV19; j_call: TRBJ1-3; clone_size: once; cdr3_nt: TGTGCCAGTAGGGCACAGGGCTCTGGAAACACCATATATTTT; cdr3_aa: CASRAQGSGNTIYF
d_call: .; v_call: TRBV11-2; j_call: TRBJ2-2; clone_size: .; cdr3_nt: TGTGCCAGCAGCTGGGTCGGACAGCCGAACACCGGGGAGCTGTTTTTT; cdr3_aa: CASSWVGQPNTGELFF
d_call: TRBD2; v_call: TRBV6-5; j_call: TRBJ2-7; clone_size: .; cdr3_nt: TGTGCCAGTTGTGGGGGGGGGACCGAGCAGTACTTC; cdr3_aa: CASCGGGTEQYF